The TCR beta chain described here comes from a study of chemoradiotherapy in HPV16-positive cancers. Germline assignment: CDR1 GTSNPN and CDR2 SVGIG (reference sequence). Trimming removed 0 bases at V and 8 bases at J, with 11 bases between. The CDR3 length is 13 residues. TCRdb's table, derived via immunoSEQ multiplex PCR, lists solely in-frame clones and lacks some. The sample has 4,000 to 6,000 clones, around 95% seen once. Broader study findings: In HPV16-positive patients, HPV-responsive T-cell expansion tracked better recurrence-free survival.

As to this clone: No antigen is known for it.

The source is a human donor with HPV-associated anogenital cancer. This chain links TRBV30 with TRBJ1-3, with D maybe TRBD1 (6 bases). Sequenced material: tumor tissue, taken from a patient who underwent chemoradiotherapy. Written as DNA, the CDR3 is TGTGCCTGGAGTGTACGGGGGGCAGACACCATATATTTT. Amino acid sequence: CAWSVRGADTIYF.